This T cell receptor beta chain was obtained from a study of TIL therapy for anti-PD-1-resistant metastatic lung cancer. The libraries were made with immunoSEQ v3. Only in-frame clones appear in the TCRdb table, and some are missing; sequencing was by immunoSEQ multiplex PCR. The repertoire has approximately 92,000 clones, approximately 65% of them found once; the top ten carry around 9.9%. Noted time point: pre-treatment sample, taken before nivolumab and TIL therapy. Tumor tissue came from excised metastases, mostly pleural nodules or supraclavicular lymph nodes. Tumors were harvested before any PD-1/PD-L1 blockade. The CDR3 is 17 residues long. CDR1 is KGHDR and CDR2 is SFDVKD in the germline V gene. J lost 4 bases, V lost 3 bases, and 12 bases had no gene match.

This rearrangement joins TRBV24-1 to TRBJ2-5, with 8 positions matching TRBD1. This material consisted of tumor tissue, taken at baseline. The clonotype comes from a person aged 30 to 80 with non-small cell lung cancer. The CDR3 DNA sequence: TGTGCCACCAGTGATCGACCTCGGACAGGGCGGGGAGAGACCCAGTACTTC. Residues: CATSDRPRTGRGETQYF.